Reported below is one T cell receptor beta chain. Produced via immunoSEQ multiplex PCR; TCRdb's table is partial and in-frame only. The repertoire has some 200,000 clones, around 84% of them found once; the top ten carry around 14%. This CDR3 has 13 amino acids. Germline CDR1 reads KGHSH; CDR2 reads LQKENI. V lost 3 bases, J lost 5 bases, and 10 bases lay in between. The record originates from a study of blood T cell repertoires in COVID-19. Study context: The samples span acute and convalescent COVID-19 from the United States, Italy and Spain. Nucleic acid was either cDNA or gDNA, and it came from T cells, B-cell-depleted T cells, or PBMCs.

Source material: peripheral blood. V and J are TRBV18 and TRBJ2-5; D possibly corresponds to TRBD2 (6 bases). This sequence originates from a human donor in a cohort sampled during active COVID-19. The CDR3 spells CASSPGLMETQYF. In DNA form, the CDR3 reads TGTGCCAGCTCACCCGGACTAATGGAGACCCAGTACTTC.